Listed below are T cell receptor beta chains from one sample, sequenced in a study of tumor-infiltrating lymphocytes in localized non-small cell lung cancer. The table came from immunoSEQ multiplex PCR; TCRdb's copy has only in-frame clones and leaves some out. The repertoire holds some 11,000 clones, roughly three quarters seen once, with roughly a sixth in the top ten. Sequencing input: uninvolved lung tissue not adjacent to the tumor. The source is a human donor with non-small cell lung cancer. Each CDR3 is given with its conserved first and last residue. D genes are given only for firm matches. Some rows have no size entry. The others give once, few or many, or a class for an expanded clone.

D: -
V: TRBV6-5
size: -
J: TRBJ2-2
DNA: TGTGCCAGCAGTTACTCCACGGGACTGGTTCCCGGGGAGCTGTTTTTT
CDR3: CASSYSTGLVPGELFF

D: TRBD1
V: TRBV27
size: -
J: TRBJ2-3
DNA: TGTGCCAGCAGTTTAAGAGTACAGGGGGCGCATATTGATACGCAGTATTTT
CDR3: CASSLRVQGAHIDTQYF

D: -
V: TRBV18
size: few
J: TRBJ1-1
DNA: TGTGCCAGCTCACCTGACAGTGAAGCTTTCTTT
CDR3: CASSPDSEAFF

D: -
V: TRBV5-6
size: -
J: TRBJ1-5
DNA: TGTGCCAGCAGCTTGTGGGCAGGATGGGACAATCAGCCCCAGCATTTT
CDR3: CASSLWAGWDNQPQHF

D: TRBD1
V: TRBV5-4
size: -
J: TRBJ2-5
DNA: TGTGCCAGCAGCTTGGCTGGGGTCAGGGGGCGAGGAGAGACCCAGTACTTC
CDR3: CASSLAGVRGRGETQYF

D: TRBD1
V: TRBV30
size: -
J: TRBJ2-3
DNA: TGTGCCTGTACCAAGGACAGGGCAGATACGCAGTATTTT
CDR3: CACTKDRADTQYF

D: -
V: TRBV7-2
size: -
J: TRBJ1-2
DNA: TGTGCCAGCAGCCCGGGACCGAAATATGGCTACACCTTC
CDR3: CASSPGPKYGYTF

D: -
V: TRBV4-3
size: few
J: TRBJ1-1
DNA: TGCGCCAGCAGCCAAGTTAACGGACACACTGAAGCTTTCTTT
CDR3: CASSQVNGHTEAFF

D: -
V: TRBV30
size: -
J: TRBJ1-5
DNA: TGTGCCTGGAGTGTAACTAGCAATCAGCCCCAGCATTTT
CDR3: CAWSVTSNQPQHF

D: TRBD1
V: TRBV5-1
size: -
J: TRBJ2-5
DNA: TGCGCCAGCAGCTTGGGAGACAGGGGACGGGGGACCCAGTACTTC
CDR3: CASSLGDRGRGTQYF

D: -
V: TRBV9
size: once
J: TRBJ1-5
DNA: TGTGCCAGCAGCGTAGGTTGGGGGTTCCAGCCCCAGCATTTT
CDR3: CASSVGWGFQPQHF

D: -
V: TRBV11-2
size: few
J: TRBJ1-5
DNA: TGTGCCAGCAGCTTAGATACGCAGGCAGGGAAGCCCCAGCATTTT
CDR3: CASSLDTQAGKPQHF

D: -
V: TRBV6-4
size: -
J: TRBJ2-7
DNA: TGTGCCAGCAGTGAGAGCGGAGGCCAGGGCTACGAGCAGTACTTC
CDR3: CASSESGGQGYEQYF

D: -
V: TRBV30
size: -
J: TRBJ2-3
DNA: TGTGCCTGGAGTGTACAGGGAAATACGCAGTATTTT
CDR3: CAWSVQGNTQYF

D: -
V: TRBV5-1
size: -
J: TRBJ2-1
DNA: TGCGCCAGCAGCCTATACGTCGACAGCTACAATGAGCAGTTCTTC
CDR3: CASSLYVDSYNEQFF

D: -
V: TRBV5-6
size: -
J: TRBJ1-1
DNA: TGTGCCAGCAGCTTTAAACAGCTGCTGGCTGAAGCTTTCTTT
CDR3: CASSFKQLLAEAFF

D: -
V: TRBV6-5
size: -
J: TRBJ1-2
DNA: TGTGCCAGCAGTGCCTGGGGGGCGCAGGACTATGGCTACACCTTC
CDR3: CASSAWGAQDYGYTF